The 21 T cell receptor beta chains below come from one sample, sequenced in a study of radiation and T cells in renal cell carcinoma. Time point meaning: blood 4 weeks post-SBRT, at nephrectomy. The treatment was: 15 Gy SBRT to primary tumor, nephrectomy 4 weeks later. Only in-frame clones appear in the TCRdb table, and some are missing; sequencing was by immunoSEQ multiplex PCR. The top ten hold approximately 6.2% of the sample, which has some 81,000 clones, roughly nine tenths seen once. Sample: blood, taken from a patient whose treatment included radiotherapy and nephrectomy. Every receptor here comes from a woman in her 70s with renal cell carcinoma.

This chain links TRBV6-1 with TRBJ1-2; 9 bases are a match to TRBD1. Germline V gene data show CDR1 as MNHNS and CDR2 as SASEGT. The CDR3 consists of 15 residues. V shed 5 bases, J shed 11 bases, and the junction held 15 bases outside the gene matches. CDR3 sequence (DNA): TGTGCCAGCAGTACTACTGGGACAGGGTGGTCGGGGTACACCTTC. It is translated as CASSTTGTGWSGYTF.

This clone has only one observation. The chain uses TRBV5-4 and TRBJ2-1, with 9 positions matching TRBD1. V gave up 5 bases and J gave up 5 bases; unmatched junction bases: 8. The CDR3 length is 15 residues. Germline CDR1 and CDR2: SGHNT and YYREEE (reference sequence). Here the CDR3 DNA reads TGTGCCAGCAGTTTAGGGACAGGGTTAGACAATGAGCAGTTCTTC. As protein: CASSLGTGLDNEQFF.

This chain links TRBV7-2 with TRBJ1-1; perhaps TRBD1 as D (6 bases). The V gene lost 1 base and the J gene lost 1 base, with 13 bases spanning the gap. The CDR3 covers 16 residues. The germline gives CDR1 SGHTA, CDR2 FQGNSA. Written as DNA, the CDR3 is TGTGCCAGCAGCTTAGGGACAGTTATTTCGAACACTGAAGCTTTCTTT. It yields the protein CASSLGTVISNTEAFF.

V is TRBV6-1 and J is TRBJ2-6, with D perhaps TRBD1 (6 bases). The CDR3 has 18 residues. The V end lost 4 bases, the J end lost 0 bases, and 16 bases lay between the germline ends. CDR1 MNHNS and CDR2 SASEGT come from the germline V gene. Written as DNA, the CDR3 is TGTGCCAGCAGTGTCAAGCCTGCACAGGGCTCTGGGGCCAACGTCCTGACTTTC. Translated, it gives CASSVKPAQGSGANVLTF.

This chain connects TRBV20-1 to TRBJ2-1; the D is unclear. V was trimmed by 6 bases and J by 9 bases, leaving 12 bases between them. CDR3 length equals 11 residues. CDR1 and CDR2 from the germline V gene are DFQATT and SNEGSKA (reference sequence). The CDR3 DNA follows: TGCAGTGCCCAAAGGACGGGTGAGCAGTTCTTC. This gives the protein CSAQRTGEQFF.

The chain links TRBV5-5 to TRBJ1-1, with D perhaps matching TRBD1 (5 bases). With 5 bases removed from V and 7 bases from J, the gap between germline ends came to 15 bases. Germline CDR1 reads SGHKS; CDR2 reads YYEKEE (reference sequence). There are 13 residues in the CDR3. This CDR3 is CASRPGPLIEAFF. The CDR3 nucleotides are TGTGCCAGCAGGCCGGGACCTTTAATTGAAGCTTTCTTT.

The genes are TRBV9 and TRBJ2-3, with 10 bases lining up with TRBD1. Germline CDR1 and CDR2: SGDLS and YYNGEE. This CDR3 is built from 16 residues. V lost 3 bases, J lost 4 bases, and 8 bases stayed unmatched. CDR3 in amino acids: CASSAHGGQGSDTQYF. The CDR3 DNA is TGTGCCAGCAGCGCACACGGGGGACAGGGGTCAGATACGCAGTATTTT.

The gene calls are TRBV28 and TRBJ1-5; D is unresolved. CDR3 length: 12 amino acids. CDR1 and CDR2 from the germline V gene are MDHEN and SYDVKM. V was trimmed by 6 bases and J by 10 bases, leaving 13 bases between them. The CDR3 reads CASSLLSKPQHF. In DNA form, the CDR3 reads TGTGCCAGCAGCTTACTATCGAAACCCCAGCATTTT.

The rearrangement links TRBV7-3 to TRBJ2-3, with a tentative D call TRBD2 (7 bases). Germline V gene lookup returns CDR1 SGHTA and CDR2 FQGTGA. V gave up 7 bases and J gave up 0 bases, with 26 bases separating them. This CDR3 spans 19 amino acids. The CDR3 DNA is TGTGCCAGCACTACCCCTTTGCGGGGGCCAAACTCTAGCACAGATACGCAGTATTTT. This sequence encodes CASTTPLRGPNSSTDTQYF.

A single count supports this clone. This chain joins TRBV7-9 and TRBJ1-4; the D gene is possibly TRBD1 (5 bases). CDR1 and CDR2 (germline): SEHNR, FQNEAQ (reference sequence). The CDR3 length is 15 residues. Trimming left V 7 bases short and J 6 bases short, with 18 bases between. The CDR3 DNA is TGTGCCAGCACCCGTAGGGGAGGGGCCGATGAAAAACTGTTTTTT. Translated: CASTRRGGADEKLFF.

Only one count was recorded for this clone. This chain uses TRBV7-9 with TRBJ1-2, with D hard to call. CDR1 is SEHNR, CDR2 FQNEAQ, per germline (reference sequence). V shed 5 bases and J shed 2 bases, with 12 bases lying between them. The CDR3 runs 14 residues. CDR3 sequence reads: CASSARTANYGYTF. The CDR3, as DNA: TGTGCCAGCAGCGCCCGTACAGCGAACTATGGCTACACCTTC.

This clone showed up just once. J is TRBJ2-7 and V is TRBV5-1; D is possibly TRBD2 (6 bases). This CDR3 has 14 amino acids. Germline V gene lookup returns CDR1 SGHRS and CDR2 YFSETQ. Trimming removed 0 bases from V and 7 bases from J, with 14 bases in between. CDR3 amino acids: CASSLELASREQYF. CDR3 bases: TGCGCCAGCAGCTTGGAACTAGCTTCGAGGGAGCAGTACTTC.

This chain uses TRBV9 with TRBJ1-4, with D tentatively TRBD1 (5 bases). The CDR3 is 15 amino acids. V was trimmed by 3 bases and J by 5 bases, leaving 14 bases between them. Germline CDR1 reads SGDLS; CDR2 reads YYNGEE. The CDR3 protein is CASSAGDLPNEKLFF. CDR3 in DNA: TGTGCCAGCAGCGCCGGGGACCTACCAAATGAAAAACTGTTTTTT.

This clone came up a few times. The chain has TRBV30 and TRBJ2-7, with 9 nucleotides matching TRBD1. From germline, CDR1 is GTSNPN and CDR2 SVGIG (reference sequence). The CDR3 consists of 14 residues. The trim removed 0 bases at V and 3 bases at J, leaving 3 bases unmatched. Here the CDR3 DNA reads TGTGCCTGGAGTGTAACAGGGGGCTTCTACGAGCAGTACTTC. Protein: CAWSVTGGFYEQYF.

This clone has more than one count but fewer than ten. The V call is TRBV28, the J call TRBJ1-6; D might be TRBD1 (6 bases). Germline lookup yields CDR1 MDHEN and CDR2 SYDVKM. The CDR3 totals 14 residues. V was trimmed by 5 bases and J by 6 bases, leaving 11 bases between them. For the CDR3, the DNA is TGTGCCAGCAGTGCGACAGGATTTAATTCACCCCTCCACTTT. Its translation: CASSATGFNSPLHF.

The rearrangement links TRBV19 to TRBJ2-7, with 9 bases fitting TRBD1. Germline V lookup: CDR1 LNHDA, CDR2 SQIVND (reference sequence). Trimming removed 4 bases from V and 3 bases from J; junction bases left unmatched: 7. The CDR3 sequence is 15 residues long. The CDR3 region is CASSTNRGRGYEQYF. DNA for the CDR3: TGTGCCAGTAGTACGAACAGGGGGCGAGGCTACGAGCAGTACTTC.

The chain combines TRBV11-2 with TRBJ1-2, with D possibly matching TRBD1 (5 bases). This CDR3 has 13 amino acids. Germline CDR1 is SGHAT and CDR2 is FQNNGV. With 0 bases removed from V and 7 bases from J, the gap between germline ends came to 9 bases. The DNA of the CDR3 is TGTGCCAGCAGCTTAGATTTGAGGGGTGGCTACACCTTC. Amino acid sequence: CASSLDLRGGYTF.

The gene calls are TRBV28 and TRBJ1-5, with D maybe TRBD1 (5 bases). The CDR3 has 12 residues. Germline assignment: CDR1 MDHEN and CDR2 SYDVKM. With 6 bases removed from V and 11 bases from J, the gap between germline ends came to 14 bases. The CDR3 sequence: CASRGPERSQHF. CDR3 bases: TGTGCCAGCAGGGGGCCCGAACGTTCCCAGCATTTT.

This chain uses TRBV27 with TRBJ2-1; 9 positions match TRBD1. V shed 6 bases and J 7 bases; nucleotides not matched to a gene: 7. The germline gives CDR1 MNHEY, CDR2 SMNVEV (reference sequence). The CDR3 has 14 residues. The CDR3 sequence is CASRQDRGLNEQFF. The DNA of the CDR3 is TGTGCCAGCAGGCAGGACAGGGGATTGAATGAGCAGTTCTTC.

The V gene is TRBV29-1, the J gene TRBJ2-7; D is unresolved. Between the trimmed V and J ends, which lost 1 base and 3 bases, there was a span of 4 bases. The CDR3 is 11 residues long. Per the germline V gene, CDR1 is SQVTM and CDR2 is ANQGSEA. CDR3 amino acids: CSVEVSYEQYF. As DNA, the CDR3 is TGCAGCGTTGAAGTTAGCTACGAGCAGTACTTC.

The genes are TRBV6-1 and TRBJ1-6; TRBD1 matches at 11 bases. The germline V gene has CDR1 MNHNS and CDR2 SASEGT. This CDR3 region has 14 residues. V was pared by 3 bases and J by 9 bases, with 1 base of the junction left unmatched. The DNA for the CDR3 is TGTGCCAGCAGTGATGGACAGGGGGCTTCACCCCTCCACTTT. This encodes CASSDGQGASPLHF.